The source of this TCR beta chain is a study of PD-L1 blockade in urothelial cancer. Across the whole study: Patients commenced intravenous atezolizumab, 1,200 mg every 3 weeks, in the mid-2010s.

The germline CDR1 and CDR2 sequences are LNHDA and SQIVND (reference sequence). CDR3 length: 15 residues. The V and J ends lost 1 base and 9 bases respectively, with 16 bases between them. As for time point: pretreatment peripheral blood. Produced via immunoSEQ multiplex PCR; TCRdb's table is partial and in-frame only. The repertoire holds 45,000 to 55,000 clones, 60% to 85% seen once, with about 10% in the top ten. The chain carries TRBV19 and TRBJ2-1; possible D gene TRBD2, 5 bases. The receptor was isolated from a man in his sixties or seventies with urothelial cancer. The sequences come from PBMCs, collected around atezolizumab (anti-PD-L1) treatment. The CDR3 DNA sequence: TGTGCCAGTAGTATAGCATTGGAACTAGACATTGAGCAGTTCTTC. As protein: CASSIALELDIEQFF.